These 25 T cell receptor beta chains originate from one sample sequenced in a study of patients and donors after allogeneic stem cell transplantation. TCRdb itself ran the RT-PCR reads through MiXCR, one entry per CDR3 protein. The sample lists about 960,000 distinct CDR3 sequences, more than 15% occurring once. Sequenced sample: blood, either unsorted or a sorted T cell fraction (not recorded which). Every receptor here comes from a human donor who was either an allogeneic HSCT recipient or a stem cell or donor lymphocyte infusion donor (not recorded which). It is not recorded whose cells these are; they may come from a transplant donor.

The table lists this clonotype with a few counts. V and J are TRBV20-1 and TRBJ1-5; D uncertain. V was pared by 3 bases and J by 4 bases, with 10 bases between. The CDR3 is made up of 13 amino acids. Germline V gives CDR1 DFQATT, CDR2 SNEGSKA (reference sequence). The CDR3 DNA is TGCAGTGCTAGCGGGGTAGAAAATCAGCCCCAGCATTTT. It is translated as CSASGVENQPQHF.

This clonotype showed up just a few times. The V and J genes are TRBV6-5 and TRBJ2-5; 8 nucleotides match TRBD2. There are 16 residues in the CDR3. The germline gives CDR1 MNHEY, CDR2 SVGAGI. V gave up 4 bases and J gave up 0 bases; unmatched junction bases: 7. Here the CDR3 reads CASSSVLAAYQETQYF. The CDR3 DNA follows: TGTGCCAGCAGTTCCGTACTAGCGGCGTACCAAGAGACCCAGTACTTC.

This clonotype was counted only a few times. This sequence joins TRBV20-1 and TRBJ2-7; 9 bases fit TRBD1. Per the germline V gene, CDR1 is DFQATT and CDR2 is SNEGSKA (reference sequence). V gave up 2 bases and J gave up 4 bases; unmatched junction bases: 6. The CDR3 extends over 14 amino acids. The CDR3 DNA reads TGCAGTGCTAGACCCGGGACAGGGAGGTACGAGCAGTACTTC. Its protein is CSARPGTGRYEQYF.

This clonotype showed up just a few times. Here the CDR3 reads CASSLEGRPEQPQHF. CDR3 in DNA: TGCGCCAGCAGCTTGGAGGGCAGGCCGGAACAGCCCCAGCATTTT. This sequence joins TRBV5-1 and TRBJ1-5, with D hard to call. The V end lost 0 bases, the J end lost 7 bases, and 14 bases lay between the germline ends. Germline CDR1 is SGHRS and CDR2 is YFSETQ. The CDR3 spans 15 residues.

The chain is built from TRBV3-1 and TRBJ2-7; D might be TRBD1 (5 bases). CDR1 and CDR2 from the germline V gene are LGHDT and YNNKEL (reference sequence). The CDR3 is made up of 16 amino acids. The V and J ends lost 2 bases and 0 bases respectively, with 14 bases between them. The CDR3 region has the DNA TGTGCCAGCAGCCAACTGCAGACAGATCCCTCCTACGAGCAGTACTTC. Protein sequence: CASSQLQTDPSYEQYF.

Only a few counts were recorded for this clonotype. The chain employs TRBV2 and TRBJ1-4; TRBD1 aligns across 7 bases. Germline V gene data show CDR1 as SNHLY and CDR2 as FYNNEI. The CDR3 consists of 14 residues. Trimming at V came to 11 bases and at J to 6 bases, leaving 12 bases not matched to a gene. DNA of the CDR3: TGTGCCGGCCGGATTGGGACAGTCCATGAAAAACTGTTTTTT. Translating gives CAGRIGTVHEKLFF.

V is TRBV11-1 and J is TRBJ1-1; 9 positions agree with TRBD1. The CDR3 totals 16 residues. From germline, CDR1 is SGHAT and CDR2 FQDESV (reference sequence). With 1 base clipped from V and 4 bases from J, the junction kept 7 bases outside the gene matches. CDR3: CASSLGTGGRSTEAFF. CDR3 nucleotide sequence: TGTGCCAGCAGCTTAGGTACAGGGGGCAGATCCACTGAAGCTTTCTTT.

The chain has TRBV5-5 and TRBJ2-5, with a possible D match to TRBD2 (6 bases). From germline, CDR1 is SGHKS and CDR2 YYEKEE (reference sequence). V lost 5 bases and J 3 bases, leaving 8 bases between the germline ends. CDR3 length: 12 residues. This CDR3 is CASRRREETQYF. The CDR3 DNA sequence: TGTGCCAGCAGGCGGAGGGAAGAGACCCAGTACTTC.

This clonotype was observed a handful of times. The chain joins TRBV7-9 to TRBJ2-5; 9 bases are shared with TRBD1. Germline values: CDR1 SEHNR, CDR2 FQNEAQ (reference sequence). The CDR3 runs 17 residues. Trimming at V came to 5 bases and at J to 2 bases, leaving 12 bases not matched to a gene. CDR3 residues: CASSRARGQGYQETQYF. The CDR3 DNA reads TGTGCCAGCAGCCGAGCTCGTGGACAGGGGTATCAAGAGACCCAGTACTTC.

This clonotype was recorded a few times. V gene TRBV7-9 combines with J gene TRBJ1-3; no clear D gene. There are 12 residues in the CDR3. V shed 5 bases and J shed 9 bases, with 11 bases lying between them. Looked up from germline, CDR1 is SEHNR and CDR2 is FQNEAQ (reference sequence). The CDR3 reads CASSPGVGTIYF. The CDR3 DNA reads TGTGCCAGCAGCCCTGGGGTAGGCACCATATATTTT.

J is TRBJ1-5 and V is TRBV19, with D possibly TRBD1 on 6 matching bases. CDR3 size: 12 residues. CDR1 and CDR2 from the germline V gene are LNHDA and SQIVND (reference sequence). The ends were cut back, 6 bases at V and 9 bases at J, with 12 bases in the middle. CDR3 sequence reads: CASRQGFSPQHF. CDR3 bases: TGTGCCAGTAGGCAGGGGTTTTCGCCCCAGCATTTT.

The CDR3 region has the DNA TGTGCCATTACCCCGGGACAGGGGAATAAGAGGTCTGAAGCTTTCTTT. This codes for CAITPGQGNKRSEAFF. The chain employs TRBV10-3 and TRBJ1-1, with 10 bases aligning to TRBD1. Germline-derived CDR1 and CDR2 are ENHRY and SYGVKD. Trimming took 9 bases from V and 6 from J; bases not matched to a gene: 16. The CDR3 totals 16 residues.

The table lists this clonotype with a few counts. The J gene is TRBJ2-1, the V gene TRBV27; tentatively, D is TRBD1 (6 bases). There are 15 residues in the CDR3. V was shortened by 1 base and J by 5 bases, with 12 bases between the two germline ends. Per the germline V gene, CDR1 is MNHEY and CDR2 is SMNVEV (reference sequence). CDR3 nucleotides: TGTGCCAGCAGTTTATACCAGGGGAGACACAATGAGCAGTTCTTC. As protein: CASSLYQGRHNEQFF.

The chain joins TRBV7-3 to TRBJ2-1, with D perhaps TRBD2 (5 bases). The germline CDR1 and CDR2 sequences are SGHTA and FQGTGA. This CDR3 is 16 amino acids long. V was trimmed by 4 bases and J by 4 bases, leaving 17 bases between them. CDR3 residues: CASSSSPGMRYNEQFF. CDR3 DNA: TGTGCCAGCAGCTCCTCCCCCGGGATGAGGTACAATGAGCAGTTCTTC.

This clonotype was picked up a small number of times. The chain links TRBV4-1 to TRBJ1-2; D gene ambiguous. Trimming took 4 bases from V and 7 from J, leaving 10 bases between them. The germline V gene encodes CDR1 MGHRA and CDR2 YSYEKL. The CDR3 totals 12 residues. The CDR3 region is CASSRTSGGYTF. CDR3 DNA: TGCGCCAGCAGCCGCACCAGCGGTGGCTACACCTTC.

CDR3: CASGRRTPGGTDTQYF. The CDR3 bases are TGTGCTAGTGGCCGCCGGACTCCCGGGGGCACAGATACGCAGTATTTT. V gene TRBV12-5 combines with J gene TRBJ2-3; weak D call: TRBD2 (5 bases). CDR1 and CDR2 from the germline V gene are LGHNT and FRNRAP. CDR3 length equals 16 residues. Between the trimmed V and J ends, which lost 6 bases and 1 base, there was a span of 17 bases.

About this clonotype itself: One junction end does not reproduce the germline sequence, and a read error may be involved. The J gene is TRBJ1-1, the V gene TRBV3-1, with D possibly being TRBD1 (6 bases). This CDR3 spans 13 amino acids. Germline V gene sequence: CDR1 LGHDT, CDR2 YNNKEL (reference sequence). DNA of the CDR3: TGTGCCAGCAGGCAAGGGGGGTCGGCTGAAGCTTTCTTT. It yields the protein CASRQGGSAEAFF.

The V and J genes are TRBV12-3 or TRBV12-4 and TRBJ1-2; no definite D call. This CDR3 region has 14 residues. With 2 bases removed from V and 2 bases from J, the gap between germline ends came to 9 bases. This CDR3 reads CASSLNDRNYGYTF. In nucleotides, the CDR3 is TGTGCCAGCAGTTTAAACGACCGGAACTATGGCTACACCTTC.

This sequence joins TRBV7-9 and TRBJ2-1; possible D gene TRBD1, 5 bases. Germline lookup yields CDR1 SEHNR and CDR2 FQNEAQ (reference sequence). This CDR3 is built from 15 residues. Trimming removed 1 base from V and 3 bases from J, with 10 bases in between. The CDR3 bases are TGTGCCAGCAGCTTAGTCCAGGGCTTCTACAATGAGCAGTTCTTC. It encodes CASSLVQGFYNEQFF.

CDR3 DNA: TGTGCCTGGAGTCACAGGGTATCGGATCAGCCCCAGCATTTT. Its protein product is CAWSHRVSDQPQHF. V usage is TRBV30 and J usage is TRBJ1-5; tentative D call: TRBD1 (6 bases). The CDR3 is made up of 14 amino acids. The ends were cut back, 2 bases at V and 5 bases at J, with 13 bases in the middle. Germline assignment: CDR1 GTSNPN and CDR2 SVGIG (reference sequence).

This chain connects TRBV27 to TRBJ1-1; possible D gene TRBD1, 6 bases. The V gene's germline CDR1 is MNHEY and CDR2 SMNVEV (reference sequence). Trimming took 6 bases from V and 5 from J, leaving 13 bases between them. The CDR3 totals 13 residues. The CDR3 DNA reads TGTGCCAGCAGGGTACAGGGAGGTACTGAAGCTTTCTTT. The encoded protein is CASRVQGGTEAFF.

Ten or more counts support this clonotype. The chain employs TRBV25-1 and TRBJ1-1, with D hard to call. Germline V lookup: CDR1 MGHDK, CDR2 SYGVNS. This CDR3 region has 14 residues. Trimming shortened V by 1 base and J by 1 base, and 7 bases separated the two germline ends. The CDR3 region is CASSEFAGNTEAFF. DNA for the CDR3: TGTGCCAGCAGTGAATTTGCGGGGAACACTGAAGCTTTCTTT. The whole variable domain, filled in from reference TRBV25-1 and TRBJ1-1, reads EADIYQTPRYLVIGTGKKITLECSQTMGHDKMYWYQQDPGMELHLIHYSYGVNSTEKGDLSSESTVSRIRTEHFPLTLESARPSHTSQYLCASSEFAGNTEAFFGQGTRLTVV.

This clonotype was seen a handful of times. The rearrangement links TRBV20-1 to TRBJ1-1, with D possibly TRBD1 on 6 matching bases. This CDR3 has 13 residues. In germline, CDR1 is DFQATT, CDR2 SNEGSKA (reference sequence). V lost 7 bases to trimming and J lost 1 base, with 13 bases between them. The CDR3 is CSVRATGNTEAFF. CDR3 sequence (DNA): TGCAGTGTCAGAGCGACAGGGAACACTGAAGCTTTCTTT.

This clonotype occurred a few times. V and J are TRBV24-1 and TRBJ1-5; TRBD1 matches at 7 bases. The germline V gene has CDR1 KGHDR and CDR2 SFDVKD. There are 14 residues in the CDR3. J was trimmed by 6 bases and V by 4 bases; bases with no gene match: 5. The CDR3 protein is CATSDPTGTQPQHF. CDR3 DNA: TGTGCCACCAGTGACCCGACAGGGACTCAGCCCCAGCATTTT.

The CDR3 loop is CASRSGRAKNIQYF. CDR3 in DNA: TGTGCCAGCAGGAGCGGGAGGGCCAAAAACATTCAGTACTTC. The chain is built from TRBV12-3 or TRBV12-4 and TRBJ2-4; 9 bases are a match to TRBD2. This CDR3 is 14 amino acids long. V was clipped by 6 bases and J by 1 base; unmatched bases: 1.